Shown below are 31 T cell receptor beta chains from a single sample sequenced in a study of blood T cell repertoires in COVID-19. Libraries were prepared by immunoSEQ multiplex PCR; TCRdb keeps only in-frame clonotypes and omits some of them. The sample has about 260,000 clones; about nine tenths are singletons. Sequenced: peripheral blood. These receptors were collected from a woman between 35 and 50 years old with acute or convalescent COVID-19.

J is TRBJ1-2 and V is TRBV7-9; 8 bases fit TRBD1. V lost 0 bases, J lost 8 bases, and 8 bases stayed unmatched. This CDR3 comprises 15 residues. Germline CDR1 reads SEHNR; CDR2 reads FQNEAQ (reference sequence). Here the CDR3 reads CASSLAAGGAGGYTF. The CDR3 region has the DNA TGTGCCAGCAGCTTAGCGGCAGGGGGCGCGGGGGGCTACACCTTC. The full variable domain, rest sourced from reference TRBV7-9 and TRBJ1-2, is DTGVSQNPRHKITKRGQNVTFRCDPISEHNRLYWYRQTLGQGPEFLTYFQNEAQLEKSRLLSDRFSAERPKGSFSTLEIQRTEQGDSAMYLCASSLAAGGAGGYTFGSGTRLTVV.

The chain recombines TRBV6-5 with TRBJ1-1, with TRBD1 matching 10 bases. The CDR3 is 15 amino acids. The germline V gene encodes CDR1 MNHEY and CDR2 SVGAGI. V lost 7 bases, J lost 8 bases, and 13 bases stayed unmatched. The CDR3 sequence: CASIPLPGQGTEAFF. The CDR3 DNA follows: TGTGCCAGCATCCCGTTACCGGGACAGGGGACGGAAGCTTTCTTT.

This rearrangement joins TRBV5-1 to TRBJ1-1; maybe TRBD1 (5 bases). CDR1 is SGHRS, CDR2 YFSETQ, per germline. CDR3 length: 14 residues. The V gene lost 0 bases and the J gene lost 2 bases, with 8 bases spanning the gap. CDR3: CASSLVQGNTEAFF. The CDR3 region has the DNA TGCGCCAGCAGCTTGGTCCAGGGAAACACTGAAGCTTTCTTT.

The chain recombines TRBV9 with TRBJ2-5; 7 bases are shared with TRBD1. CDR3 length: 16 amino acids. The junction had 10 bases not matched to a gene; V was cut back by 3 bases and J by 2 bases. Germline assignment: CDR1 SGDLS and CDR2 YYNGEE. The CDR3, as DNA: TGTGCCAGCAGCGCTCAAGTCGGGACAGCTCAAGAGACCCAGTACTTC. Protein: CASSAQVGTAQETQYF.

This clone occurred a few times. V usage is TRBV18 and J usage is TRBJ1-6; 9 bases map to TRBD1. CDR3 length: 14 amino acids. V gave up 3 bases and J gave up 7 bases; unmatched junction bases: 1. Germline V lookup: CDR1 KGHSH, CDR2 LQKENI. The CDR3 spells CASSPGTGNSPLHF. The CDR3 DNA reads TGTGCCAGCTCACCCGGGACAGGGAATTCACCCCTCCACTTT. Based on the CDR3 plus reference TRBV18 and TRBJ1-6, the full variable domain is NAGVMQNPRHLVRRRGQEARLRCSPMKGHSHVYWYRQLPEEGLKFMVYLQKENIIDESGMPKERFSAEFPKEGPSILRIQQVVRGDSAAYFCASSPGTGNSPLHFGNGTRLTVT.

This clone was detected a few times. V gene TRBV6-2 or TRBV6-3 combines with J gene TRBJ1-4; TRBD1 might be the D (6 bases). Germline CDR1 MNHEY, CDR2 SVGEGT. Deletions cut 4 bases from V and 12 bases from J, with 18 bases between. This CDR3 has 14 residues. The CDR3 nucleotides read TGTGCCAGCAGTTTCACAGGGAGTCCCGGCCAACTGTTTTTT. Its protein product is CASSFTGSPGQLFF.

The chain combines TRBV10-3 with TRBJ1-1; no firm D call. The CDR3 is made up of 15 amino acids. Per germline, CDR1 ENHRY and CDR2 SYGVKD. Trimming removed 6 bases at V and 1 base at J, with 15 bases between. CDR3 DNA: TGTGCCATCAGATTGGGAGGTGAGGCGAACACTGAAGCTTTCTTT. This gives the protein CAIRLGGEANTEAFF.

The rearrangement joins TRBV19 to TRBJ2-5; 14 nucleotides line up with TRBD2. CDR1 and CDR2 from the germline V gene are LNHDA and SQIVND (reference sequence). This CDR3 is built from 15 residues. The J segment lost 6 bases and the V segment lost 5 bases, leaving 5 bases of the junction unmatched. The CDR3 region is CASSAGTSGGQTQYF. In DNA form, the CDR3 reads TGTGCCAGTAGTGCCGGGACTAGCGGGGGACAGACCCAGTACTTC.

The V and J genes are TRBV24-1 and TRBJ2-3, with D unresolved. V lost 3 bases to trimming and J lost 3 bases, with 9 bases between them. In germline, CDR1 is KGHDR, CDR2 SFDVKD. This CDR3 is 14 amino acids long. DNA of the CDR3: TGTGCCACCAGTGATCCTGCGGTTACAGATACGCAGTATTTT. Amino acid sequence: CATSDPAVTDTQYF.

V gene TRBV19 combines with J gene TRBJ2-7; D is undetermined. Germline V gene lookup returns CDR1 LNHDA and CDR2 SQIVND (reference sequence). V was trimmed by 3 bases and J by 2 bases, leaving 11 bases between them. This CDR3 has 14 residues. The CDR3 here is CASSMGLGAYEQYV. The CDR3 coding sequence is TGTGCCAGTAGTATGGGTCTGGGCGCCTACGAGCAGTACGTC.

CDR3 in amino acids: CASKRVSTNEKLFF. CDR3 DNA: TGTGCCAGTAAACGGGTCTCAACTAATGAAAAACTGTTTTTT. V is TRBV19 and J is TRBJ1-4; D is undetermined. Germline assignment: CDR1 LNHDA and CDR2 SQIVND (reference sequence). Deletions cut 7 bases from V and 0 bases from J, with 9 bases between. The CDR3 is 14 residues long. The entire variable domain, with the rest obtained from reference TRBV19 and TRBJ1-4, is as follows: DGGITQSPKYLFRKEGQNVTLSCEQNLNHDAMYWYRQDPGQGLRLIYYSQIVNDFQKGDIAEGYSVSREKKESFPLTVTSAQKNPTAFYLCASKRVSTNEKLFFGSGTQLSVL.

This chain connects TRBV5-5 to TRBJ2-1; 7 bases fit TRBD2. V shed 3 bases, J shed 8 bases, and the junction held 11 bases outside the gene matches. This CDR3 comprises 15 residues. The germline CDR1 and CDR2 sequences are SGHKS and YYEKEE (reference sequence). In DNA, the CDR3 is TGTGCCAGCAGCTCGGTGGGCGGGGGTTTCGATGAGCAGTTCTTC. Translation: CASSSVGGGFDEQFF.

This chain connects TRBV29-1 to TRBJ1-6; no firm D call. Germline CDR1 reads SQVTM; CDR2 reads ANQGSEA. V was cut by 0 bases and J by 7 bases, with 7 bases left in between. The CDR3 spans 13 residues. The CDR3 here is CSVEDHRNSPLHF. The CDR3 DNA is TGCAGCGTTGAAGATCACAGAAATTCACCCCTCCACTTT.

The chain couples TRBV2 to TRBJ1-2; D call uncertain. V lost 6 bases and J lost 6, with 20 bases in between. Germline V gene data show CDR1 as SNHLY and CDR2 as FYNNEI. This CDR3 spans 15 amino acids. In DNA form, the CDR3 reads TGTGCCAGCAGAGTAAGAGTCGGAGCGAGGGATGGCTACACCTTC. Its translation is CASRVRVGARDGYTF.

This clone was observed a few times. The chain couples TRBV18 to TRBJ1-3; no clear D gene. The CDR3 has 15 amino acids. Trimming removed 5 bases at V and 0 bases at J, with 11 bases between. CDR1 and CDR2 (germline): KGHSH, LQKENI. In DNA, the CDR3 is TGTGCCAGCTCATCGACTGTCGCCTCTGGAAACACCATATATTTT. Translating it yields CASSSTVASGNTIYF.

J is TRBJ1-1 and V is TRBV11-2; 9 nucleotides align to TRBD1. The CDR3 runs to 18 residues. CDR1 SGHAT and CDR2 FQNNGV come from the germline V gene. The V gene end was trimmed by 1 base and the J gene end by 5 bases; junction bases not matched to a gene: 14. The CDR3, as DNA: TGTGCCAGCAGCTTAGTAGATTGGAGGGGACAGGGTCAGACTGAAGCTTTCTTT. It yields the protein CASSLVDWRGQGQTEAFF.

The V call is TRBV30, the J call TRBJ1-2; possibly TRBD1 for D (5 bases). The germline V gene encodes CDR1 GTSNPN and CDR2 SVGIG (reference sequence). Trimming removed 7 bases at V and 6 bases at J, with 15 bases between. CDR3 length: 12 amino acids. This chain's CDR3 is CAYLQGWNGYTF. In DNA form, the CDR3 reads TGTGCCTACCTTCAGGGATGGAATGGCTACACCTTC.

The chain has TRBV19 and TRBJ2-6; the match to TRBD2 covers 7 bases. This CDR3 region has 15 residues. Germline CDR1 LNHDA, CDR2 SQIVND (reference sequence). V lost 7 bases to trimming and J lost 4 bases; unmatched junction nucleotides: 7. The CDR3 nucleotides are TGTGCCAGTACAACTGGGAGGGCCGGGGCCAACGTCCTGACTTTC. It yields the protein CASTTGRAGANVLTF.

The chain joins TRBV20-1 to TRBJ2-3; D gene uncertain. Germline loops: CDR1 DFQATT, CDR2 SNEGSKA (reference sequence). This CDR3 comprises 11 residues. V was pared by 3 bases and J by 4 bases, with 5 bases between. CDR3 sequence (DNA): TGCAGTGCTAGGACTGCAGATACGCAGTATTTT. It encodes CSARTADTQYF.

The CDR3: CASSQTALSGNTIYF. The CDR3, as DNA: TGCGCCAGCAGTCAGACAGCCCTATCTGGAAACACCATATATTTT. The genes are TRBV10-2 and TRBJ1-3; D might be TRBD1 (5 bases). Germline-derived CDR1 and CDR2 are WSHSY and SAAADI. Trimming cost V 5 bases and J 1 base, with 12 bases left between them. CDR3 length: 15 amino acids.

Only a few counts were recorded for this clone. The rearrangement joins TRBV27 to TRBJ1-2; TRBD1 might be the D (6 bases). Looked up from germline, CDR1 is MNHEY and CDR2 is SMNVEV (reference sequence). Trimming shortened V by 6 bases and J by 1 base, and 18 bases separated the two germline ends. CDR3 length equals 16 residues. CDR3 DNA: TGTGCCAGCAGCCACGGGAATGGCAGGGGTAACTATGGCTACACCTTC. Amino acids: CASSHGNGRGNYGYTF.

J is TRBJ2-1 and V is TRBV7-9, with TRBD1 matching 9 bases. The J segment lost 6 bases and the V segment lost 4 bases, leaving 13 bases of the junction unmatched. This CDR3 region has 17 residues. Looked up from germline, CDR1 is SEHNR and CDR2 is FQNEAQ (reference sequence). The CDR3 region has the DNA TGTGCCAGCAGCTCCCGACAGGGGGTTGGGGCAGGCAATGAGCAGTTCTTC. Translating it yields CASSSRQGVGAGNEQFF.

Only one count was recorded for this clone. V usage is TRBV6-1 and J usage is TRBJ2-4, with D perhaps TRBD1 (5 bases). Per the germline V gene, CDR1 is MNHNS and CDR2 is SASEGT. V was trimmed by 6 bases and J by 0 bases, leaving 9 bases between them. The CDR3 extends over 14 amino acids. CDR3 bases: TGTGCCAGCAGCCCCAGGGAAGCCAAAAACATTCAGTACTTC. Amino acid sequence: CASSPREAKNIQYF.

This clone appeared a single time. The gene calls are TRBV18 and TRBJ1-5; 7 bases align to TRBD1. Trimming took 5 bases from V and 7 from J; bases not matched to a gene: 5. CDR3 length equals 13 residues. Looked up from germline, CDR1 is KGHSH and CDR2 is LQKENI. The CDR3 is CASSLDREQPQHF. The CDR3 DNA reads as TGTGCCAGCTCATTAGACAGGGAGCAGCCCCAGCATTTT.

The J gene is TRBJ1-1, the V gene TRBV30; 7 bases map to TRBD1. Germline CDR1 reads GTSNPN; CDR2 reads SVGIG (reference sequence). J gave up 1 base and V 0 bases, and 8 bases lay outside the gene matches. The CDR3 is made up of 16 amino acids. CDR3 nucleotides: TGTGCCTGGAGTGTACGAGGGGGCTGGACGAACACTGAAGCTTTCTTT. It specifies CAWSVRGGWTNTEAFF.

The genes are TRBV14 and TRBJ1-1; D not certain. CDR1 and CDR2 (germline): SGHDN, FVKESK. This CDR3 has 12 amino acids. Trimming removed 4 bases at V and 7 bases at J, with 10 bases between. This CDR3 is CASSRVEREAFF. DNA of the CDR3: TGTGCCAGCAGCCGCGTAGAACGTGAAGCTTTCTTT.

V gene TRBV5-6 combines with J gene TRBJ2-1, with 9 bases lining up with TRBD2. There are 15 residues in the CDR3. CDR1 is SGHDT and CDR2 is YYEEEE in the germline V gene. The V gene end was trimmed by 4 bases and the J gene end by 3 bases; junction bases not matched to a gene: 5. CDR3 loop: CASSRSGGNYNEQFF. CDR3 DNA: TGTGCCAGCAGCCGTAGCGGGGGAAACTACAATGAGCAGTTCTTC.

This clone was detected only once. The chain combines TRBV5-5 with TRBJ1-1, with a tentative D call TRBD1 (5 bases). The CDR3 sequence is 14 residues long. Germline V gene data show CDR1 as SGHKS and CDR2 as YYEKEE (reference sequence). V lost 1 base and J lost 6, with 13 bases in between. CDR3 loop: CASSLNAGRSEAFF. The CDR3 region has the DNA TGTGCCAGCAGCTTGAACGCAGGGCGGTCTGAAGCTTTCTTT.

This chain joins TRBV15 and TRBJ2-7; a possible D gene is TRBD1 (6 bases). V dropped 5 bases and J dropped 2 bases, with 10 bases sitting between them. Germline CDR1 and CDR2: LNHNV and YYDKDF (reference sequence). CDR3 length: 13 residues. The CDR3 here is CATSGRDTYEQYV. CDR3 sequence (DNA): TGTGCCACCAGCGGAAGGGACACCTACGAGCAGTACGTC.

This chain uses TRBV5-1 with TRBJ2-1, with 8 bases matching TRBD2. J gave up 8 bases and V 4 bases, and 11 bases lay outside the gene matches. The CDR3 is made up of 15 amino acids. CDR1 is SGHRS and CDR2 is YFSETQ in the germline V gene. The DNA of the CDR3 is TGCGCCAGCAGCCTCCCCCGAGGTAGCGGGGATGAGCAGTTCTTC. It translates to CASSLPRGSGDEQFF.

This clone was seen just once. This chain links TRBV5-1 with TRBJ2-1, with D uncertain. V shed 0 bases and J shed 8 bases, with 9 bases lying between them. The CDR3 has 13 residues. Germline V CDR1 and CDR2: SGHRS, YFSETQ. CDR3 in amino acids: CASSLGPLDEQFF. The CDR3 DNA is TGCGCCAGCAGCTTGGGGCCGCTTGATGAGCAGTTCTTC.